The 2 T cell receptor beta chains below all came from one sample that was sequenced in a study of blood T cell repertoires in COVID-19. Some clones are missing from TCRdb's copy, which holds only in-frame ones; the method was immunoSEQ multiplex PCR. The profile covers roughly 700,000 clones, with 75% to 90% appearing a single time and over 0.2% taken by the ten largest. The specimen was peripheral blood. Receptors were obtained from a woman between 18 and 30 years old with acute or convalescent COVID-19.

In regard to this clone: This CDR3 is also generated by other DNA sequences in the sample. V usage is TRBV12-3 or TRBV12-4 and J usage is TRBJ1-5; 8 positions agree with TRBD1. J gave up 7 bases and V 5 bases, and 4 bases lay outside the gene matches. This CDR3 spans 13 amino acids. CDR3 amino acids: CASSPQGGQPQHF. As DNA, the CDR3 is TGTGCCAGCAGTCCACAGGGGGGCCAGCCCCAGCATTTT.

The rearrangement joins TRBV6-2 or TRBV6-3 to TRBJ2-7; the match to TRBD1 covers 8 bases. CDR1 and CDR2 (germline): MNHEY, SVGEGT. V was clipped by 4 bases and J by 5 bases; unmatched bases: 7. The CDR3 extends over 14 amino acids. The CDR3 loop reads CASSFGRGPHEQYF. The CDR3 DNA sequence: TGTGCCAGCAGTTTCGGCAGGGGGCCCCACGAGCAGTACTTC.